This T cell receptor beta chain was sequenced during a study of patients and donors after allogeneic stem cell transplantation. From the RT-PCR reads, TCRdb called clonotypes with MiXCR, one entry per CDR3 protein. This table has 150,000 to 200,000 distinct CDR3 sequences, 30% appearing once. This clonotype came up a few times. The receptor was isolated from a human donor who was either an allogeneic HSCT recipient or a stem cell or donor lymphocyte infusion donor (not recorded which). It is not recorded whose cells these are; they may come from a transplant donor. The sample taken for sequencing was blood, either unsorted or a sorted T cell fraction (not recorded which).

CDR3 in amino acids: CASSESRDQPQHF. In nucleotides, the CDR3 is TGCGCCAGCAGTGAGTCGAGGGATCAGCCCCAGCATTTT. The V and J genes are TRBV10-1 and TRBJ1-5, with unresolved D. V was shortened by 0 bases and J by 5 bases, with 5 bases between the two germline ends. The germline gives CDR1 WNHNN, CDR2 SYGVQD (reference sequence). This CDR3 is built from 13 residues.